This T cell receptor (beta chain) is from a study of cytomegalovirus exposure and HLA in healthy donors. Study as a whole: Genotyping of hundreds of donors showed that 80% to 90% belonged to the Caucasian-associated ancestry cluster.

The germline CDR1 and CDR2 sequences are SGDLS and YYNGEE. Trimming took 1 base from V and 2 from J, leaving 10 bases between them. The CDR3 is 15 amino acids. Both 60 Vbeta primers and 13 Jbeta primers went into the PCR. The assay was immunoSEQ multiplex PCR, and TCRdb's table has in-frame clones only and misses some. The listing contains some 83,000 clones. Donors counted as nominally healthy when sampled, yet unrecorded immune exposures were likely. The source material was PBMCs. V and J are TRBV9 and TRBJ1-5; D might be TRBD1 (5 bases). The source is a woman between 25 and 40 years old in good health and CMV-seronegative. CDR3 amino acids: CASSVSVGGNQPQHF. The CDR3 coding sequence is TGTGCCAGCAGCGTATCTGTAGGGGGCAATCAGCCCCAGCATTTT.